One sample yielded the 22 T cell receptor beta chains listed below, sequenced in a study of cytomegalovirus exposure and HLA in healthy donors. PCR was performed using 60 Vbeta and 13 Jbeta primers. The data were produced by immunoSEQ multiplex PCR, yet TCRdb's version contains in-frame clones alone and is incomplete. The repertoire consists of some 140,000 clones, with less than 80% occurring once and the leading ten covering 6.5% to 8%. Sequencing was carried out using PBMCs. All receptors come from a man aged 40-49 years in good health and CMV-seropositive.

The chain combines TRBV4-1 with TRBJ1-1; a possible D gene is TRBD1 (5 bases). This CDR3 contains 14 residues. Trimming took 1 base from V and 5 from J, leaving 11 bases between them. Germline V gives CDR1 MGHRA, CDR2 YSYEKL. The CDR3 DNA is TGCGCCAGCAGCCAAGTAAGGGGCTGGACTGAAGCTTTCTTT. Its translation is CASSQVRGWTEAFF.

This clone was counted only a few times. The chain links TRBV11-3 to TRBJ1-1; D is undetermined. CDR3 length: 15 residues. V gave up 1 base and J gave up 2 bases, with 11 bases separating them. Germline V gene data show CDR1 as SGHNT and CDR2 as YENEEA. The CDR3 DNA is TGTGCCAGCAGCTTAGCGCAGTCTTACAACACTGAAGCTTTCTTT. This codes for CASSLAQSYNTEAFF.

This chain links TRBV5-1 with TRBJ2-2, with D maybe TRBD2 (5 bases). V was cut by 3 bases and J by 5 bases, with 20 bases left in between. Germline CDR1 is SGHRS and CDR2 is YFSETQ. There are 17 residues in the CDR3. The CDR3 nucleotides read TGCGCCAGCAGCTCTGGGCCCGAACGGGGAATAACCGGGGAGCTGTTTTTT. As protein: CASSSGPERGITGELFF.

This chain joins TRBV5-1 and TRBJ2-1, with D possibly being TRBD2 (6 bases). V gave up 0 bases and J gave up 7 bases, with 20 bases separating them. This CDR3 contains 17 residues. Germline values: CDR1 SGHRS, CDR2 YFSETQ. CDR3 nucleotides: TGCGCCAGCAGCTTGGGGGGGAGGCCCCCAGGGAGAAATGAGCAGTTCTTC. Translated: CASSLGGRPPGRNEQFF.

The chain joins TRBV11-2 to TRBJ1-2; D might be TRBD1 (6 bases). The CDR3 totals 14 residues. Trimming left V 1 base short and J 3 bases short, with 9 bases between. Germline CDR1 is SGHAT and CDR2 is FQNNGV. The CDR3 region has the DNA TGTGCCAGCAGCTTAGTGGCAGGGGACTATGGCTACACCTTC. Its protein is CASSLVAGDYGYTF.

The rearrangement links TRBV9 to TRBJ2-7, with D unresolved. Germline V CDR1 and CDR2: SGDLS, YYNGEE. The germline V and J ends were trimmed by 0 bases and 0 bases, with 10 bases remaining between them. The CDR3 is 15 amino acids. The CDR3 region is CASSVDGSSSYEQYF. Written as DNA, the CDR3 is TGTGCCAGCAGCGTAGACGGTTCGAGCTCCTACGAGCAGTACTTC.

V and J are TRBV4-2 and TRBJ2-4; 7 positions agree with TRBD1. The CDR3 extends over 15 amino acids. J gave up 1 base and V 3 bases, and 3 bases lay outside the gene matches. The V gene's germline CDR1 is LGHNA and CDR2 YNFKEQ. The CDR3 DNA is TGTGCCAGCAGCCAGAACAGGGGTGCCAAAAACATTCAGTACTTC. Encoded protein: CASSQNRGAKNIQYF.

V and J are TRBV19 and TRBJ1-3; tentative D call: TRBD1 (5 bases). Per the germline V gene, CDR1 is LNHDA and CDR2 is SQIVND (reference sequence). Trimming took 7 bases from V and 2 from J, leaving 12 bases between them. The CDR3 loop spans 14 amino acids. DNA of the CDR3: TGTGCCAGTAAATCTACGGGGGCTGGAAACACCATATATTTT. It translates to CASKSTGAGNTIYF.

The chain employs TRBV5-6 and TRBJ2-2, with D maybe TRBD2 (6 bases). The V and J ends lost 2 bases and 4 bases respectively, with 21 bases between them. Per the germline V gene, CDR1 is SGHDT and CDR2 is YYEEEE. The CDR3 length is 18 residues. CDR3 loop: CASSFRPSAFVRTGELFF. In DNA form, the CDR3 reads TGTGCCAGCAGCTTTAGGCCTAGCGCCTTTGTTCGCACCGGGGAGCTGTTTTTT. The whole variable domain, filled in from reference TRBV5-6 and TRBJ2-2, reads DAGVTQSPTHLIKTRGQQVTLRCSPKSGHDTVSWYQQALGQGPQFIFQYYEEEERQRGNFPDRFSGHQFPNYSSELNVNALLLGDSALYLCASSFRPSAFVRTGELFFGEGSRLTVL.

CDR3 region: CASSPDGQGGGTGELFF. In nucleotides, the CDR3 is TGTGCCAGCAGCCCGGACGGCCAGGGAGGGGGCACCGGGGAGCTGTTTTTT. The V gene is TRBV5-4, the J gene TRBJ2-2; possible D gene TRBD2, 7 bases. Trimming took off 4 bases at V and 4 bases at J, with 20 bases between the two ends. The V gene's germline CDR1 is SGHNT and CDR2 YYREEE (reference sequence). The CDR3 totals 17 residues.

The CDR3 bases are TGCGCCAGCAGCTTCGGCGGGCCAACGAACACCGGGGAGCTGTTTTTT. Residues: CASSFGGPTNTGELFF. The rearrangement links TRBV5-1 to TRBJ2-2, with D perhaps matching TRBD2 (5 bases). CDR3 length equals 16 residues. Germline values: CDR1 SGHRS, CDR2 YFSETQ. Trimming removed 2 bases from V and 0 bases from J, with 11 bases in between.

The chain carries TRBV14 and TRBJ2-1; maybe TRBD1 (5 bases). The germline V gene has CDR1 SGHDN and CDR2 FVKESK. This CDR3 has 13 amino acids. Deletions cut 3 bases from V and 8 bases from J, with 11 bases between. The CDR3 protein is CASSQNIGDEQFF. CDR3 DNA sequence: TGTGCCAGCAGCCAGAATATAGGGGATGAGCAGTTCTTC.

V and J are TRBV5-1 and TRBJ2-7; TRBD1 is a possible D gene (6 bases). V lost 3 bases to trimming and J lost 5 bases, with 15 bases between them. From germline, CDR1 is SGHRS and CDR2 YFSETQ. The CDR3 runs 14 residues. The CDR3 reads CASSSQGSLDEQYF. The DNA for the CDR3 is TGCGCCAGCAGCTCTCAGGGGAGTTTGGACGAGCAGTACTTC.

V and J are TRBV5-4 and TRBJ2-7, with TRBD2 identical over 14 bases. In germline, CDR1 is SGHNT, CDR2 YYREEE (reference sequence). V lost 4 bases, J lost 0 bases, and 6 bases stayed unmatched. The CDR3 is made up of 17 amino acids. The CDR3 coding sequence is TGTGCCAGCAGCCGCGGGACTAGCGGGAGCCTCTCCTACGAGCAGTACTTC. Translated, it gives CASSRGTSGSLSYEQYF.

The V gene is TRBV29-1, the J gene TRBJ2-3; the match to TRBD1 covers 8 bases. Per the germline V gene, CDR1 is SQVTM and CDR2 is ANQGSEA. The trim removed 3 bases at V and 6 bases at J, leaving 11 bases unmatched. The CDR3 extends over 15 amino acids. The CDR3 DNA is TGCAGCGTTGACACAAGGGCAGGGGGCGGTGATACGCAGTATTTT. It codes for CSVDTRAGGGDTQYF.

A few counts support this clone. The chain has TRBV19 and TRBJ1-4; 8 bases agree with TRBD1. V dropped 7 bases and J dropped 8; count of bases not matched to a gene: 12. This CDR3 is 15 amino acids long. From germline, CDR1 is LNHDA and CDR2 SQIVND (reference sequence). The CDR3 here is CASTDTGTGGEKLFF. CDR3 in DNA: TGTGCCAGTACCGACACCGGGACAGGAGGAGAAAAACTGTTTTTT. The entire variable domain, with the rest obtained from reference TRBV19 and TRBJ1-4, is as follows: DGGITQSPKYLFRKEGQNVTLSCEQNLNHDAMYWYRQDPGQGLRLIYYSQIVNDFQKGDIAEGYSVSREKKESFPLTVTSAQKNPTAFYLCASTDTGTGGEKLFFGSGTQLSVL.

This chain joins TRBV19 and TRBJ1-3; 7 bases are a match to TRBD1. Germline assignment: CDR1 LNHDA and CDR2 SQIVND (reference sequence). J lost 2 bases, V lost 3 bases, and 1 base had no gene match. The length of the CDR3 is 14 residues. CDR3 region: CASSITGAGNTIYF. Written as DNA, the CDR3 is TGTGCCAGTAGTATTACAGGGGCTGGAAACACCATATATTTT. Looking up the rest from reference TRBV19 and TRBJ1-3 gives the full variable domain: DGGITQSPKYLFRKEGQNVTLSCEQNLNHDAMYWYRQDPGQGLRLIYYSQIVNDFQKGDIAEGYSVSREKKESFPLTVTSAQKNPTAFYLCASSITGAGNTIYFGEGSWLTVV.

V gene TRBV5-6 combines with J gene TRBJ2-7; TRBD2 aligns across 11 bases. The CDR3 spans 18 residues. V shed 5 bases and J 2 bases; nucleotides not matched to a gene: 15. Per the germline V gene, CDR1 is SGHDT and CDR2 is YYEEEE. For the CDR3, the DNA is TGTGCCAGCAGTCCAATGGTAGCGGGAGGGCCCCAAACCTACGAGCAGTACTTC. It translates to CASSPMVAGGPQTYEQYF.

This clone is a singleton in its sample. J is TRBJ1-1 and V is TRBV5-1; no clear D gene. CDR3 length: 14 amino acids. V shed 4 bases and J shed 1 base, with 11 bases lying between them. The germline CDR1 and CDR2 sequences are SGHRS and YFSETQ. The CDR3 here is CASSKRSENTEAFF. CDR3 DNA: TGCGCCAGCAGCAAACGTAGCGAGAACACTGAAGCTTTCTTT.

The chain joins TRBV15 to TRBJ1-2; D remains unclear. The CDR3 runs 12 residues. The germline gives CDR1 LNHNV, CDR2 YYDKDF (reference sequence). The ends were cut back, 1 base at V and 8 bases at J, with 8 bases in the middle. In DNA, the CDR3 is TGTGCCACCAGCAGAGGCGGTACCGGCTACACCTTC. Protein sequence: CATSRGGTGYTF.

The rearrangement links TRBV5-4 to TRBJ2-1; possibly TRBD2 for D (6 bases). Trimming removed 2 bases at V and 1 base at J, with 7 bases between. Germline assignment: CDR1 SGHNT and CDR2 YYREEE (reference sequence). The CDR3 has 14 residues. The CDR3 DNA reads TGTGCCAGCAGCTTTGGGACTTCCTACAATGAGCAGTTCTTC. It specifies CASSFGTSYNEQFF.

The chain is built from TRBV5-8 and TRBJ2-2; the match to TRBD1 covers 11 bases. The length of the CDR3 is 16 residues. Germline lookup yields CDR1 SGHTS and CDR2 YDEGEE. The trim removed 4 bases at V and 4 bases at J, leaving 6 bases unmatched. In DNA form, the CDR3 reads TGTGCCAGCAGCGTCGGACAGGGGGCAATCACCGGGGAGCTGTTTTTT. Its translation is CASSVGQGAITGELFF. The entire variable domain, with the rest obtained from reference TRBV5-8 and TRBJ2-2, is as follows: EAGVTQSPTHLIKTRGQQATLRCSPISGHTSVYWYQQALGLGLQFLLWYDEGEERNRGNFPPRFSGRQFPNYSSELNVNALELEDSALYLCASSVGQGAITGELFFGEGSRLTVL.